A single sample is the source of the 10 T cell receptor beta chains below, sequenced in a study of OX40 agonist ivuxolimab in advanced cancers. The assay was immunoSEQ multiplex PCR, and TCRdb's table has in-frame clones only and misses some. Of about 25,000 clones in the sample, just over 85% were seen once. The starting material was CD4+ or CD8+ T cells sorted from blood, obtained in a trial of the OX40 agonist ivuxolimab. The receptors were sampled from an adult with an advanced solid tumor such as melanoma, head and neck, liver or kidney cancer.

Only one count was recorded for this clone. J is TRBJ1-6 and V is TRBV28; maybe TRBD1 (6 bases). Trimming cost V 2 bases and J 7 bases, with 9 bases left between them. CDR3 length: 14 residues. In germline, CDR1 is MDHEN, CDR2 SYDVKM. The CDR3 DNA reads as TGTGCCAGCAGTTTAGGAGGGGGAAATTCACCCCTCCACTTT. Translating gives CASSLGGGNSPLHF.

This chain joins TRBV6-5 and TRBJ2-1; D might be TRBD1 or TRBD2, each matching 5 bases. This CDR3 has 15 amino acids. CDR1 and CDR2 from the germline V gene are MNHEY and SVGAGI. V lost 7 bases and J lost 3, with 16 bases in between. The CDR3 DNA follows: TGTGCCAGCAACGCAAAGAGGGGAAGCTACAATGAGCAGTTCTTC. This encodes CASNAKRGSYNEQFF.

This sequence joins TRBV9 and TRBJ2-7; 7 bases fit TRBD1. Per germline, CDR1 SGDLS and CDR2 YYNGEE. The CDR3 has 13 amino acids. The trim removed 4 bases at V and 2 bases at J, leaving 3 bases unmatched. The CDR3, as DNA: TGTGCCAGCAGCATCGGGACAGCCTACGAGCAGTACTTC. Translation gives CASSIGTAYEQYF. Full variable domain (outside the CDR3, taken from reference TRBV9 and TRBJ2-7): DSGVTQTPKHLITATGQRVTLRCSPRSGDLSVYWYQQSLDQGLQFLIQYYNGEERAKGNILERFSAQQFPDLHSELNLSSLELGDSALYFCASSIGTAYEQYFGPGTRLTVT.

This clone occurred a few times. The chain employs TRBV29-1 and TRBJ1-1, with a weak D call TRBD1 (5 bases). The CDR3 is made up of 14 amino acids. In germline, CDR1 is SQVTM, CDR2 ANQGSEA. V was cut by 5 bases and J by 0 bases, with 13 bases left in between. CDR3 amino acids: CSVLTTELNTEAFF. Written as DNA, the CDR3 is TGCAGCGTTCTCACGACAGAGCTGAACACTGAAGCTTTCTTT.

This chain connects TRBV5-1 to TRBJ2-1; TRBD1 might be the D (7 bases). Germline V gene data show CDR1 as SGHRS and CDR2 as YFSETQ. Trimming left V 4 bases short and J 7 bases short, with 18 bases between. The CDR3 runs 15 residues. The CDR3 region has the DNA TGCGCCAGCAGCCGGGGGACAGAAATCACAAATGAGCAGTTCTTC. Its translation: CASSRGTEITNEQFF.

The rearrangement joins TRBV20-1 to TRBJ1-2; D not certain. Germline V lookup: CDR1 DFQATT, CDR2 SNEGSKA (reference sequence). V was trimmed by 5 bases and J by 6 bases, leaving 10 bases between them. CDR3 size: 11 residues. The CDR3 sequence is CSAPGVNGYTF. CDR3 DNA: TGCAGTGCTCCCGGGGTTAATGGCTACACCTTC.

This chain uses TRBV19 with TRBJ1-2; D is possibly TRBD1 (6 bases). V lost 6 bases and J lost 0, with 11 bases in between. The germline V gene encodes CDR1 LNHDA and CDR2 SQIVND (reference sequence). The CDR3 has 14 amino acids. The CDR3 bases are TGTGCCAGTAGGGGGGACACCTCTAACTATGGCTACACCTTC. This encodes CASRGDTSNYGYTF.

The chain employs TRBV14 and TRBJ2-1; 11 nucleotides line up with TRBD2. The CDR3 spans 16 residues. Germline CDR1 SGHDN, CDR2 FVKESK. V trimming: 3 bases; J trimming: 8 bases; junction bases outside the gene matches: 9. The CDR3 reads CASSHRPSGGRDEQFF. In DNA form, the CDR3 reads TGTGCCAGCAGCCACCGACCTAGCGGGGGGAGAGATGAGCAGTTCTTC.

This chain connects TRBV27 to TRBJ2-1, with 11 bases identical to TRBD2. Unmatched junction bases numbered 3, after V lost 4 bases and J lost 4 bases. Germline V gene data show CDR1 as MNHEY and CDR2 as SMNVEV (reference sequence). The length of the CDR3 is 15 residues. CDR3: CASSSGTSGYNEQFF. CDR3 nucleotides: TGTGCCAGCAGTTCCGGGACTAGCGGATACAATGAGCAGTTCTTC.

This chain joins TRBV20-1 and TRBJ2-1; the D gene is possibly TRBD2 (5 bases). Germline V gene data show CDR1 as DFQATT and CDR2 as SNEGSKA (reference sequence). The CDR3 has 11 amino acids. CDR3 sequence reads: CSALADNEQFF. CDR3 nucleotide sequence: TGCAGCGCCCTAGCAGACAATGAGCAGTTCTTC.